Included here is one T cell receptor beta chain sequence, with context. The antigen is unknown. Sequenced by immunoSEQ multiplex PCR; TCRdb stores in-frame clones only, minus some. This table holds roughly 220,000 clones, around 80% found once. This record comes from a study of cytomegalovirus exposure and HLA in healthy donors. Broader study findings: Reportedly, diagnosis of cytomegalovirus status by the classifier showed high specificity and sensitivity. Rarity held for most TCR sequences, but there were some public TCRs that occurred in many donors.

V lost 0 bases and J lost 2; bases outside the gene matches: 3. CDR1 is KGHSH, CDR2 LQKENI, per germline. The CDR3 contains 15 residues. Sequenced input: PBMCs. The TCR sequence derives from a woman aged 25 to 39 in good health and CMV-seropositive. J is TRBJ2-7 and V is TRBV18, with 8 positions matching TRBD1. Here the CDR3 reads CASSPPGTGPYEQYF. CDR3 DNA: TGTGCCAGCTCACCACCTGGGACAGGACCCTACGAGCAGTACTTC.